A selection of T cell receptor beta chains follows, all from one sample in a study of shared clonotypes between healthy human individuals. The table came from immunoSEQ multiplex PCR; TCRdb's copy has only in-frame clones and leaves some out. The data hold about 490,000 clones, with 76% observed a single time. Specimen: PBMCs. These receptors came from a woman in her thirties or forties in good health. Some clones in this sample may be carry-over from other donors' samples. Both conserved end residues are part of each CDR3. D genes are given only for firm matches. The size of a clone is reported for some rows only, either as once, few or many, or as a class for expanded clones.

CDR3 protein: CASSLTSGRTGELFF
CDR3 DNA: TGTGCCAGCAGCTTGACTAGCGGGAGAACCGGGGAGCTGTTTTTT
J gene: TRBJ2-2
V gene: TRBV2
clone size: .
D gene: TRBD2
CDR3 length: 15

CDR3 protein: CASSEKVESGGYTF
CDR3 DNA: TGTGCCAGCAGTGAGAAGGTGGAATCGGGCGGCTACACCTTC
J gene: TRBJ1-2
V gene: TRBV2
clone size: .
D gene: .
CDR3 length: 14

CDR3 protein: CASSPNPGNQGTEAFF
CDR3 DNA: TGTGCCAGCAGCCCAAACCCGGGGAACCAAGGCACTGAAGCTTTCTTT
J gene: TRBJ1-1
V gene: TRBV7-3
clone size: .
D gene: .
CDR3 length: 16

CDR3 protein: CASSPWRNTEAFF
CDR3 DNA: TGTGCCAGCAGCCCCTGGAGGAACACTGAAGCTTTCTTT
J gene: TRBJ1-1
V gene: TRBV4-2
clone size: many
D gene: .
CDR3 length: 13

CDR3 protein: CASNRGGDNYNEQFF
CDR3 DNA: TGTGCCAGCAACCGAGGTGGGGACAACTACAATGAGCAGTTCTTC
J gene: TRBJ2-1
V gene: TRBV5-4
clone size: .
D gene: .
CDR3 length: 15

CDR3 protein: CASSGGGSYEQFF
CDR3 DNA: TGTGCCAGCAGTGGGGGAGGTAGTTATGAGCAGTTCTTC
J gene: TRBJ2-1
V gene: TRBV9
clone size: .
D gene: .
CDR3 length: 13

CDR3 protein: CASSRANEQFF
CDR3 DNA: TGTGCCAGCAGCCGGGCCAATGAGCAGTTCTTC
J gene: TRBJ2-1
V gene: TRBV6-6
clone size: .
D gene: .
CDR3 length: 11

CDR3 protein: CAISETAPQETQYF
CDR3 DNA: TGTGCCATCAGTGAAACCGCTCCGCAAGAGACCCAGTACTTC
J gene: TRBJ2-5
V gene: TRBV10-3
clone size: .
D gene: .
CDR3 length: 14

CDR3 protein: CASSLGLAGWDTGELFF
CDR3 DNA: TGTGCCAGCAGCTTAGGGCTGGCAGGTTGGGACACCGGGGAGCTGTTTTTT
J gene: TRBJ2-2
V gene: TRBV7-9
clone size: .
D gene: .
CDR3 length: 17

CDR3 protein: CASSLARTTGELFF
CDR3 DNA: TGCGCCAGCAGCTTGGCGCGGACCACCGGGGAGCTGTTTTTT
J gene: TRBJ2-2
V gene: TRBV5-1
clone size: .
D gene: .
CDR3 length: 14

CDR3 protein: CSVRLGGAGELFF
CDR3 DNA: TGTAGCGTACGACTCGGAGGGGCCGGGGAGCTGTTTTTT
J gene: TRBJ2-2
V gene: TRBV29-1
clone size: .
D gene: .
CDR3 length: 13

CDR3 protein: CAWSGASNEKLFF
CDR3 DNA: TGTGCCTGGAGTGGGGCTTCTAATGAAAAACTGTTTTTT
J gene: TRBJ1-4
V gene: TRBV30
clone size: .
D gene: .
CDR3 length: 13

CDR3 protein: CAWSVGGEAEAFF
CDR3 DNA: TGTGCCTGGAGTGTGGGAGGGGAGGCTGAAGCTTTCTTT
J gene: TRBJ1-1
V gene: TRBV30
clone size: .
D gene: .
CDR3 length: 13

CDR3 protein: CASSLFGGSTRTGELFF
CDR3 DNA: TGTGCCAGCAGCTTATTCGGGGGTTCAACGCGGACCGGGGAGCTGTTTTTT
J gene: TRBJ2-2
V gene: TRBV7-8
clone size: .
D gene: .
CDR3 length: 17

CDR3 protein: CASSLGLAGVETQYF
CDR3 DNA: TGTGCCAGTAGTCTAGGACTAGCGGGAGTTGAGACCCAGTACTTC
J gene: TRBJ2-5
V gene: TRBV19
clone size: .
D gene: TRBD2
CDR3 length: 15

CDR3 protein: CAWSVLDPGRGVNEQFF
CDR3 DNA: TGTGCCTGGAGTGTTCTTGACCCGGGACGGGGGGTCAATGAGCAGTTCTTC
J gene: TRBJ2-1
V gene: TRBV30
clone size: once
D gene: TRBD2
CDR3 length: 17

CDR3 protein: CASSLRGSGKENEQFF
CDR3 DNA: TGTGCCAGCAGCCTAAGAGGTAGCGGGAAAGAGAATGAGCAGTTCTTC
J gene: TRBJ2-1
V gene: TRBV11-2
clone size: .
D gene: TRBD2
CDR3 length: 16

CDR3 protein: CASSPTSGRMYEQYF
CDR3 DNA: TGTGCCAGCAGCCCGACTAGCGGGAGAATGTACGAGCAGTACTTC
J gene: TRBJ2-7
V gene: TRBV5-6
clone size: .
D gene: TRBD2
CDR3 length: 15

CDR3 protein: CASSLGRGYNEQFF
CDR3 DNA: TGTGCCAGCAGCTTAGGCAGGGGGTACAATGAGCAGTTCTTC
J gene: TRBJ2-1
V gene: TRBV7-8
clone size: .
D gene: TRBD1
CDR3 length: 14

CDR3 protein: CASRTGPGQDNEQFF
CDR3 DNA: TGTGCCAGCAGGACGGGACCGGGACAGGACAATGAGCAGTTCTTC
J gene: TRBJ2-1
V gene: TRBV27
clone size: .
D gene: TRBD1
CDR3 length: 15

CDR3 protein: CASSLGHYRETQYF
CDR3 DNA: TGTGCCAGCAGCTTAGGGCACTATCGTGAGACCCAGTACTTC
J gene: TRBJ2-5
V gene: TRBV7-2
clone size: .
D gene: .
CDR3 length: 14